A selection of T cell receptor beta chains follows, all from one sample in a study of long-term antiretroviral therapy in people with HIV. Some clones are missing from TCRdb's copy, which holds only in-frame ones; the method was immunoSEQ multiplex PCR. The sample holds 25,000 to 30,000 clones, approximately 80% seen once. The sample in question was unsorted PBMCs, obtained 2.7 to 2.8 years after starting antiretroviral therapy. These receptors came from a man aged 25 to 45 with HIV. The CDR3 runs from the conserved cysteine through the conserved F or W. A D gene is named only where the DNA matches it firmly. Not all rows give a size; the values are once, few, many and, for expanded clones, a class.

d_gene,j_gene,v_gene,abundance,CDR3aa,CDR3nt
TRBD2,TRBJ2-1,TRBV27,once,CASSLSILAGGHNEQFF,TGTGCCAGCAGTTTATCGATACTAGCGGGAGGTCACAATGAGCAGTTCTTC
NA,TRBJ1-1,TRBV5-1,NA,CASSLDAGLNTEAFF,TGCGCCAGCAGCTTGGACGCAGGACTGAACACTGAAGCTTTCTTT
NA,TRBJ2-2,TRBV27,NA,CASGRLEGNTGELFF,TGTGCCAGCGGACGCCTCGAGGGGAACACCGGGGAGCTGTTTTTT
TRBD1,TRBJ2-5,TRBV18,NA,CASSPPLEGGRETQYF,TGTGCCAGCTCACCACCGCTTGAAGGGGGCAGAGAGACCCAGTACTTC
NA,TRBJ1-3,TRBV18,NA,CASSPLQTGTSSGNTIYF,TGTGCCAGCTCACCACTACAGACAGGAACGAGCTCTGGAAACACCATATATTTT
NA,TRBJ2-7,TRBV19,NA,CASRGTYSYEQYF,TGTGCCAGTAGAGGGACCTACTCCTACGAGCAGTACTTC
TRBD1,TRBJ1-5,TRBV6-1,few,CASSQGASNQPQHF,TGTGCCAGCAGTCAGGGGGCTAGCAATCAGCCCCAGCATTTT
NA,TRBJ1-3,TRBV5-5,NA,CASSLGQGSSGNTIYF,TGTGCCAGCAGCTTGGGCCAGGGAAGCTCTGGAAACACCATATATTTT
NA,TRBJ2-6,TRBV19,NA,CASSIKSQGVISGANVLTF,TGTGCCAGTAGTATAAAGTCACAGGGAGTCATCTCTGGGGCCAACGTCCTGACTTTC
NA,TRBJ2-7,TRBV10-3,NA,CAISQTDSSYEQYF,TGTGCCATCAGCCAGACGGACAGCTCCTACGAGCAGTACTTC
TRBD1,TRBJ1-4,TRBV30,NA,CAWSFFVRGTNEKLFF,TGTGCCTGGAGTTTCTTCGTCAGGGGGACTAATGAAAAACTGTTTTTT
NA,TRBJ2-5,TRBV9,NA,CAFHGREETQYF,TGTGCCTTCCATGGCAGGGAAGAGACCCAGTACTTC
NA,TRBJ1-2,TRBV28,NA,CASSFRVRDGYTF,TGTGCCAGCAGTTTCCGGGTGAGGGATGGCTACACCTTC
TRBD2,TRBJ2-7,TRBV7-2,NA,CASAPGLPAYEQYF,TGTGCCAGCGCCCCGGGACTACCAGCTTACGAGCAGTACTTC
NA,TRBJ1-5,TRBV6-6,NA,CASSYAAGNQPQHF,TGTGCCAGCAGTTACGCGGCGGGCAATCAGCCCCAGCATTTT
NA,TRBJ2-3,TRBV9,NA,CASSVEPTAQYF,TGTGCCAGCAGCGTAGAGCCTACCGCGCAGTATTTT
NA,TRBJ1-4,TRBV6-1,NA,CASSEATFQNEKLFF,TGTGCCAGCAGTGAAGCGACTTTTCAGAATGAAAAACTGTTTTTT
TRBD1,TRBJ1-6,TRBV6-5,once,CASSYSRGLYNSPLHF,TGTGCCAGCAGTTACTCGAGGGGGCTTTATAATTCACCCCTCCACTTT
NA,TRBJ2-7,TRBV29-1,NA,CSVAGTSSGNPYEQYF,TGCAGCGTTGCGGGAACTAGTTCCGGAAACCCCTACGAGCAGTACTTC
TRBD2,TRBJ2-5,TRBV7-9,NA,CASSSRPLAGYQETQYF,TGTGCCAGCAGCTCTAGACCGCTAGCGGGGTACCAAGAGACCCAGTACTTC
NA,TRBJ2-7,TRBV28,NA,CASTSTSYEQYF,TGTGCCAGCACATCCACTTCCTACGAGCAGTACTTC
NA,TRBJ2-3,TRBV28,NA,CASSTLTHTQYF,TGTGCCAGCAGTACACTAACCCATACGCAGTATTTT
NA,TRBJ2-7,TRBV19,few,CASSIEGAGSSYEQYF,TGTGCCAGTAGTATTGAAGGGGCGGGAAGCTCCTACGAGCAGTACTTC
NA,TRBJ2-2,TRBV28,NA,CASSPRGTGELFF,TGTGCCAGCAGTCCTCGCGGAACCGGGGAGCTGTTTTTT
NA,TRBJ2-7,TRBV7-9,NA,CASSLINELGEQYF,TGTGCCAGCAGCTTAATTAATGAGCTGGGGGAGCAGTACTTC
TRBD2,TRBJ2-2,TRBV30,NA,CASRGWGGTGELFF,TGTGCCTCCCGGGGGTGGGGGGGCACCGGGGAGCTGTTTTTT
TRBD1,TRBJ1-6,TRBV7-8,NA,CASSRDRGTSPLHF,TGTGCCAGCAGCCGGGACAGAGGAACGTCACCCCTCCACTTT
TRBD2,TRBJ2-7,TRBV19,NA,CASRRTSGAYEQYF,TGTGCCAGTAGGAGGACTAGCGGGGCCTACGAGCAGTACTTC
NA,TRBJ2-1,TRBV7-2,NA,CASSLGGPYNEQFF,TGTGCCAGCAGCTTAGGTGGCCCGTACAATGAGCAGTTCTTC
TRBD1,TRBJ1-2,TRBV28,NA,CASSNSRTGNYGYTF,TGTGCCAGCAGTAACTCACGGACAGGGAACTATGGCTACACCTTC
NA,TRBJ2-2,TRBV2,NA,CASSEGFEEAGELFF,TGTGCCAGCAGTGAAGGGTTCGAGGAGGCCGGGGAGCTGTTTTTT
NA,TRBJ2-3,TRBV5-6,NA,CASSIRDTTQYF,TGTGCCAGCAGCATCAGGGACACTACGCAGTATTTT
NA,TRBJ2-5,TRBV5-5,NA,CASSPLPQETQYF,TGTGCCAGCAGCCCTCTCCCTCAAGAGACCCAGTACTTC
NA,TRBJ1-3,TRBV6-5,NA,CASRLGSGNTIYF,TGTGCCAGCAGACTAGGGTCGGGAAACACCATATATTTT
TRBD1,TRBJ1-4,TRBV14,NA,CASSQDSRGGRKLFF,TGTGCCAGCAGCCAAGATTCCAGGGGGGGAAGAAAACTGTTTTTT
TRBD2,TRBJ2-2,TRBV29-1,NA,CSVLPTSGTVVGTGELFF,TGCAGCGTCCTACCGACTAGCGGGACGGTCGTTGGCACCGGGGAGCTGTTTTTT
NA,TRBJ2-7,TRBV27,NA,CASSTYPRSYEQYF,TGTGCCAGCTCCACTTACCCCCGAAGCTACGAGCAGTACTTC
TRBD1,TRBJ1-1,TRBV5-4,NA,CASRNLPGQSMNTEAFF,TGTGCCAGCAGAAATCTCCCGGGACAGAGCATGAACACTGAAGCTTTCTTT
NA,TRBJ1-6,TRBV5-1,NA,CASSSGVAYNSPLHF,TGCGCCAGCAGCTCGGGGGTCGCGTATAATTCACCCCTCCACTTT
TRBD1,TRBJ2-5,TRBV5-4,NA,CASSYRTGAVYETQYF,TGTGCCAGCAGTTATCGGACAGGGGCTGTGTACGAGACCCAGTACTTC
TRBD1,TRBJ2-2,TRBV9,NA,CASSVRGLFTGELFF,TGTGCCAGCAGCGTGAGGGGGCTCTTCACCGGGGAGCTGTTTTTT